The 21 T cell receptor beta chains below were found in one sample sequenced in a study of early T cells in non-severe SARS-CoV-2 infection. A single record per CDR3 protein comes from TCRdb applying MiXCR to the 5' RACE reads. This repertoire shows about 60,000 distinct CDR3 sequences, roughly an eighth found once; its top ten account for 4.4%. Material: whole blood. These receptors all come from an adult who was a healthcare worker with PCR-confirmed SARS-CoV-2 infection or an uninfected control (not recorded which).

This chain joins TRBV18 and TRBJ2-5, with TRBD1 identical over 10 bases. The CDR3 contains 15 residues. Unmatched junction bases numbered 2, after V lost 1 base and J lost 3 bases. Looked up from germline, CDR1 is KGHSH and CDR2 is LQKENI. The CDR3 sequence: CASSPRTGGKETQYF. In DNA form, the CDR3 reads TGTGCCAGCTCACCACGGACAGGGGGTAAAGAGACCCAGTACTTC. The entire variable domain, with the rest obtained from reference TRBV18 and TRBJ2-5, is as follows: NAGVMQNPRHLVRRRGQEARLRCSPMKGHSHVYWYRQLPEEGLKFMVYLQKENIIDESGMPKERFSAEFPKEGPSILRIQQVVRGDSAAYFCASSPRTGGKETQYFGPGTRLLVL.

This clonotype has ten or more counts. This chain links TRBV11-1 with TRBJ2-1; D might be TRBD1 (6 bases). Trimming stripped 3 bases from V and 3 bases from J, with 12 bases between. The length of the CDR3 is 15 residues. Germline CDR1 SGHAT, CDR2 FQDESV (reference sequence). In DNA, the CDR3 is TGTGCCAGCAGCTTGTCAGGGGCCGACTACAATGAGCAGTTCTTC. Translation: CASSLSGADYNEQFF.

This clonotype was counted a few times. The chain uses TRBV2 and TRBJ1-1, with no clear D. Germline assignment: CDR1 SNHLY and CDR2 FYNNEI. The CDR3 totals 13 residues. Between the trimmed V and J ends, which lost 5 bases and 8 bases, there was a span of 15 bases. CDR3 in amino acids: CASSPADEMEAFF. The CDR3 DNA follows: TGTGCCAGCAGTCCTGCCGACGAAATGGAAGCTTTCTTT.

This clonotype has ten or more counts. V and J are TRBV10-2 and TRBJ1-6, with TRBD1 as a possible D gene (5 bases). The CDR3 runs to 13 residues. V was trimmed by 3 bases and J by 7 bases, leaving 7 bases between them. Germline CDR1 reads WSHSY; CDR2 reads SAAADI. The DNA for the CDR3 is TGCGCCAGCAGTGATCAGGGAAATTCACCCCTCCACTTT. This sequence encodes CASSDQGNSPLHF.

Ten or more counts support this clonotype. This rearrangement joins TRBV28 to TRBJ2-5; a weak D match, TRBD2 (5 bases). The germline gives CDR1 MDHEN, CDR2 SYDVKM. Trimming pared 3 bases from V and 4 bases from J, leaving 15 bases between. The CDR3 is 15 residues long. The CDR3 sequence is CASSFGSPGSETQYF. The CDR3 region has the DNA TGTGCCAGCAGTTTCGGTTCTCCGGGGTCAGAGACCCAGTACTTC.

V is TRBV28 and J is TRBJ1-4; TRBD1 might be the D (5 bases). This CDR3 comprises 17 residues. Deletions cut 5 bases from V and 4 bases from J, with 20 bases between. Per germline, CDR1 MDHEN and CDR2 SYDVKM. As DNA, the CDR3 is TGTGCCAGCAGTAATCCCCGTCTGGGGCGCGGTAATGAAAAACTGTTTTTT. Its protein is CASSNPRLGRGNEKLFF.

V gene TRBV7-2 combines with J gene TRBJ2-7, with D hard to call. V was cut by 8 bases and J by 2 bases, with 13 bases left in between. The CDR3 runs 13 residues. Germline V gene sequence: CDR1 SGHTA, CDR2 FQGNSA. CDR3 region: CASSRLGAYEQYF. CDR3 DNA sequence: TGTGCCAGCTCCCGACTTGGAGCCTACGAGCAGTACTTC.

In this sample, this clonotype turned up a few times. The chain carries TRBV9 and TRBJ1-3; 7 positions agree with TRBD1. The trim removed 4 bases at V and 2 bases at J, leaving 6 bases unmatched. The CDR3 spans 15 residues. The germline V gene encodes CDR1 SGDLS and CDR2 YYNGEE. The CDR3 region is CASSRGRVPGNTIYF. CDR3 in DNA: TGTGCCAGCAGCAGGGGGCGGGTTCCTGGAAACACCATATATTTT.

The chain links TRBV20-1 to TRBJ2-7, with D possibly TRBD2 on 6 matching bases. The CDR3 is 9 amino acids. Germline-derived CDR1 and CDR2 are DFQATT and SNEGSKA (reference sequence). CDR3 bases: TGCAGCTGGGGGGACGAGCAGTACTTC. It codes for CSWGDEQYF.

This clonotype showed up just a few times. The chain employs TRBV6-6 and TRBJ1-1, with 9 bases identical to TRBD1. The CDR3 loop spans 13 amino acids. Per germline, CDR1 MNHNY and CDR2 SVGAGI (reference sequence). Trimming cost V 5 bases and J 4 bases; bases outside gene matches: 2. The DNA of the CDR3 is TGTGCCAGCAGTGGACAGGGGATCACTGAAGCTTTCTTT. Protein: CASSGQGITEAFF.

V and J are TRBV3-1 and TRBJ1-3; D call uncertain. Looked up from germline, CDR1 is LGHDT and CDR2 is YNNKEL (reference sequence). V lost 1 base and J lost 0, with 19 bases in between. The CDR3 sequence is 19 residues long. The CDR3 nucleotides read TGTGCCAGCAGCCAAGGGTTGTTCGGACCCCCAGACTCTGGAAACACCATATATTTT. It yields the protein CASSQGLFGPPDSGNTIYF.

There are many counts of this clonotype. This chain uses TRBV12-5 with TRBJ2-2; no firm D call. The germline V gene encodes CDR1 LGHNT and CDR2 FRNRAP. The CDR3 contains 12 residues. V was trimmed by 5 bases and J by 3 bases, leaving 4 bases between them. CDR3 in DNA: TGTGCTAGTGGTGGGTACACCGGGGAGCTGTTTTTT. It specifies CASGGYTGELFF.

The chain joins TRBV29-1 to TRBJ2-3, with D possibly matching TRBD2 (6 bases). Germline V gene sequence: CDR1 SQVTM, CDR2 ANQGSEA. This CDR3 contains 15 residues. Deletions cut 4 bases from V and 2 bases from J, with 16 bases between. The CDR3 DNA reads TGCAGCGTTGCTCGGGAGCATTCCAACACAGATACGCAGTATTTT. Protein: CSVAREHSNTDTQYF.

There are many counts of this clonotype. The chain has TRBV7-2 and TRBJ1-1; D is unresolved. The CDR3 covers 14 residues. Trimming took 0 bases from V and 2 from J, leaving 7 bases between them. In germline, CDR1 is SGHTA, CDR2 FQGNSA. CDR3 loop: CASSLAAVNTEAFF. The CDR3 coding sequence is TGTGCCAGCAGCTTAGCGGCAGTAAACACTGAAGCTTTCTTT. Supplemented by reference TRBV7-2 and TRBJ1-1, the full variable domain reads GAGVSQSPSNKVTEKGKDVELRCDPISGHTALYWYRQSLGQGLEFLIYFQGNSAPDKSGLPSDRFSAERTGGSVSTLTIQRTQQEDSAVYLCASSLAAVNTEAFFGQGTRLTVV.

In its sample, this clonotype was seen many times. The genes are TRBV20-1 and TRBJ1-6; no firm D call. CDR1 is DFQATT, CDR2 SNEGSKA, per germline (reference sequence). The CDR3 has 11 residues. V lost 5 bases, J lost 15 bases, and 14 bases lay in between. CDR3 sequence: CSAPLGPLLHF. For the CDR3, the DNA is TGCAGTGCTCCCCTAGGGCCCCTCCTCCACTTT.

The CDR3 coding sequence is TGTGCCAGCAGCTTGAATGGGGGTCTGGATACGCAGTATTTT. The encoded protein is CASSLNGGLDTQYF. The V call is TRBV7-7, the J call TRBJ2-3; D assignment may be TRBD1 or TRBD2 (5 bases each). CDR1 is SSHAT, CDR2 FNYEAQ, per germline (reference sequence). There are 14 residues in the CDR3. Deletions cut 3 bases from V and 6 bases from J, with 13 bases between.

This clonotype has more than one count but fewer than ten. V gene TRBV2 combines with J gene TRBJ2-7; D unclear. V lost 4 bases to trimming and J lost 3 bases, with 7 bases between them. The CDR3 sequence is 12 residues long. In germline, CDR1 is SNHLY, CDR2 FYNNEI. CDR3 sequence (DNA): TGTGCCAGCAGTGGGGCAGACTACGAGCAGTACTTC. Translated, it gives CASSGADYEQYF.

This clonotype was recorded at least ten times. V usage is TRBV14 and J usage is TRBJ2-6, with D tentatively TRBD1 (6 bases). The V and J ends lost 4 bases and 0 bases respectively, with 19 bases between them. CDR1 is SGHDN and CDR2 is FVKESK in the germline V gene. The CDR3 loop spans 19 amino acids. The CDR3 sequence is CASSPHRTVIPSGANVLTF. Here the CDR3 DNA reads TGTGCCAGCAGCCCGCATAGGACAGTGATTCCCTCTGGGGCCAACGTCCTGACTTTC.

This clonotype was seen only a few times. V gene TRBV5-4 combines with J gene TRBJ1-4; the D gene is possibly TRBD1 (5 bases). This CDR3 has 16 amino acids. V was clipped by 2 bases and J by 0 bases, with 11 bases between them. Germline V lookup: CDR1 SGHNT, CDR2 YYREEE (reference sequence). The CDR3 region has the DNA TGTGCCAGCAGCTTCGGCGGCAGGGCAACTAATGAAAAACTGTTTTTT. This gives the protein CASSFGGRATNEKLFF.

This clonotype has at least ten counts. This rearrangement joins TRBV18 to TRBJ1-4; weak D call: TRBD1 (6 bases). Germline values: CDR1 KGHSH, CDR2 LQKENI. The CDR3 consists of 16 residues. V was shortened by 1 base and J by 4 bases, with 13 bases between the two germline ends. CDR3 loop: CASSPQAGAYNEKLFF. CDR3 bases: TGTGCCAGCTCACCACAAGCGGGGGCTTATAATGAAAAACTGTTTTTT.

In its sample, this clonotype was seen a few times. The chain has TRBV12-3 or TRBV12-4 and TRBJ1-3; 7 bases agree with TRBD1. This CDR3 region has 13 residues. After removal of 6 bases from V and 6 bases from J, the junction contained 5 bases not matched to a gene. The DNA for the CDR3 is TGTGCCAGCAGCCTCGGACAGGAAAACACCATATATTTT. It is translated as CASSLGQENTIYF.